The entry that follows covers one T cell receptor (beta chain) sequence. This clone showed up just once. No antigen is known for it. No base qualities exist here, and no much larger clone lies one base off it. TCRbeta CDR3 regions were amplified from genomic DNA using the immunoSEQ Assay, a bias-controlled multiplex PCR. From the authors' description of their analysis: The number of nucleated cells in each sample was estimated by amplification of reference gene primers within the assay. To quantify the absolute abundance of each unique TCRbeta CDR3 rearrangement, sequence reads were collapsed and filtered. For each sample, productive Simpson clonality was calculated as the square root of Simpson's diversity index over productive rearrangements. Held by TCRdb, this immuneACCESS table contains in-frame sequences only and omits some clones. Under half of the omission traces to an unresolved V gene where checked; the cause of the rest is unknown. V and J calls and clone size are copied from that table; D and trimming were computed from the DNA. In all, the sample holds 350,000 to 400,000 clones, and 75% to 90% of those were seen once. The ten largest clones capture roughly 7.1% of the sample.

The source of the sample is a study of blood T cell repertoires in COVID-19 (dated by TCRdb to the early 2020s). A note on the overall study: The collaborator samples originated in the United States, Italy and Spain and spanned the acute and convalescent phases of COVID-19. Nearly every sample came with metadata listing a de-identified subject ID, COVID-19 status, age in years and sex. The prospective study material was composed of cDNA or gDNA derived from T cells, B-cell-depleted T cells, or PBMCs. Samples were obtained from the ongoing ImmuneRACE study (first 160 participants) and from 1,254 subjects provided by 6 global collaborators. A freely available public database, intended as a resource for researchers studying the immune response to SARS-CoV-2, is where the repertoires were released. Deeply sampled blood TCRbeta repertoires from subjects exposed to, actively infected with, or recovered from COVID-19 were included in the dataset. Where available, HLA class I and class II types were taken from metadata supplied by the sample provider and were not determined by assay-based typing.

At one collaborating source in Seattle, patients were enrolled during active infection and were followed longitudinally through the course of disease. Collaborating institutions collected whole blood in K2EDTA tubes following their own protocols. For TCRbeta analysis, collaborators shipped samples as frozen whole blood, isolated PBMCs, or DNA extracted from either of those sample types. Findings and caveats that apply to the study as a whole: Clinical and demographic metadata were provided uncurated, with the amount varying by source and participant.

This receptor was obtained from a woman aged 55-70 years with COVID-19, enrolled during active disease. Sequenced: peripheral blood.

The CDR3: CASMVGQTYNSPLHF. The bases read TGTGCCAGCATGGTGGGACAGACTTATAATTCACCCCTCCACTTT. This chain joins TRBV2 to TRBJ1-6; 7 central nucleotides agree with TRBD1. The CDR3 sequence holds 15 residues, the cysteine and phenylalanine included. Only the CDR3 region is kept as DNA, spanning 45 bases read in frame from base 1. Looking up the germline V gene yields CDR1 SNHLY and CDR2 FYNNEI. Compared with germline, V lacks 7 bases and J lacks 4 bases; bases without a gene match: 7. With the portions outside the CDR3 filled from the reference TRBV2 and TRBJ1-6 genes, the complete variable region becomes EPEVTQTPSHQVTQMGQEVILRCVPISNHLYFYWYRQILGQKVEFLVSFYNNEISEKSEIFDDQFSVERPDGSNFTLKIRSTKLEDSAMYFCASMVGQTYNSPLHFGNGTRLTVT.